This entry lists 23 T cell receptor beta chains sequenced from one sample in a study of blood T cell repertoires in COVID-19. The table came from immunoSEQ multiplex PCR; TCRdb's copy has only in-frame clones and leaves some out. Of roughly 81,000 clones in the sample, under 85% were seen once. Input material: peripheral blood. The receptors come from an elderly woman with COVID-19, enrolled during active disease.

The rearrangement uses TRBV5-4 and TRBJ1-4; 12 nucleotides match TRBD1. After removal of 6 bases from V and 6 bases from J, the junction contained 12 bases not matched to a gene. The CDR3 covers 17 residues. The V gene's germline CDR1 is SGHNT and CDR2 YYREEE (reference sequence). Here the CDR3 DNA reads TGTGCCAGCAACGACCCGGGACAGGGGGCCTTTCATGAAAAACTGTTTTTT. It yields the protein CASNDPGQGAFHEKLFF. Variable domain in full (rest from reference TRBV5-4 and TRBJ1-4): ETGVTQSPTHLIKTRGQQVTLRCSSQSGHNTVSWYQQALGQGPQFIFQYYREEENGRGNFPPRFSGLQFPNYSSELNVNALELDDSALYLCASNDPGQGAFHEKLFFGSGTQLSVL.

The CDR3 is CASSPGLAGDRNTGELFF. CDR3 in DNA: TGTGCCAGCAGCCCAGGACTAGCGGGGGATAGAAACACCGGGGAGCTGTTTTTT. This rearrangement joins TRBV3-1 (or the pseudogene TRBV3-2) to TRBJ2-2; 13 bases are a match to TRBD2. The CDR3 contains 18 residues. Germline CDR1 LGHDT, CDR2 YNNKEL (reference sequence). The V segment lost 4 bases and the J segment 2 bases; nucleotides outside the gene matches: 7.

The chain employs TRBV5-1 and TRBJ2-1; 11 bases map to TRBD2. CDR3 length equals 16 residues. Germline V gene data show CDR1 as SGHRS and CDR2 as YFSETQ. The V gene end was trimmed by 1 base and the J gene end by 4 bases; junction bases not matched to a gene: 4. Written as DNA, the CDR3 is TGCGCCAGCAGCTTGCTGACTAGCGGGACTTACAATGAGCAGTTCTTC. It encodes CASSLLTSGTYNEQFF. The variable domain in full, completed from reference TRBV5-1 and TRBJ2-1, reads KAGVTQTPRYLIKTRGQQVTLSCSPISGHRSVSWYQQTPGQGLQFLFEYFSETQRNKGNFPGRFSGRQFSNSRSEMNVSTLELGDSALYLCASSLLTSGTYNEQFFGPGTRLTVL.

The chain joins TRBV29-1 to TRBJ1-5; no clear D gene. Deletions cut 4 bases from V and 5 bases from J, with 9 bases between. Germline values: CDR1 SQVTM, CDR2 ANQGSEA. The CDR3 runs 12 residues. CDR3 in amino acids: CSVGEGDQPQHF. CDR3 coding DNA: TGCAGCGTTGGGGAGGGTGATCAGCCCCAGCATTTT.

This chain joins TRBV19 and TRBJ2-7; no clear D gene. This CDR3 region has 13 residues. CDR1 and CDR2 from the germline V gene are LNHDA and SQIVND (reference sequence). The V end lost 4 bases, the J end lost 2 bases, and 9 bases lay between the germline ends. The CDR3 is CASSRDRAYEQYF. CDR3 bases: TGTGCCAGTAGTAGAGACCGTGCCTACGAGCAGTACTTC.

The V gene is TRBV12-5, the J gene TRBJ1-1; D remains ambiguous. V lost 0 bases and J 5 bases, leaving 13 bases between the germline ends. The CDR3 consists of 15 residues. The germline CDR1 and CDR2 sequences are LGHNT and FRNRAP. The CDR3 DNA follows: TGTGCTAGTGGTTTGGTGGGAGCTGTGGGGACTGAAGCTTTCTTT. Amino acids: CASGLVGAVGTEAFF.

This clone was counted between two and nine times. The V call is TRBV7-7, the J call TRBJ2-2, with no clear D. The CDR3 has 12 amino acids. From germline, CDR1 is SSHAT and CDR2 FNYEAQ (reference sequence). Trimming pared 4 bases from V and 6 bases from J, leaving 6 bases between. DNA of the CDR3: TGTGCCAGCAGCTCCTCTCCCGGGGAGCTGTTTTTT. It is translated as CASSSSPGELFF. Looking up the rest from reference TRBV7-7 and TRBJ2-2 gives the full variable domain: GAGVSQSPRYKVTKRGQDVTLRCDPISSHATLYWYQQALGQGPEFLTYFNYEAQPDKSGLPSDRFSAERPEGSISTLTIQRTEQRDSAMYRCASSSSPGELFFGEGSRLTVL.

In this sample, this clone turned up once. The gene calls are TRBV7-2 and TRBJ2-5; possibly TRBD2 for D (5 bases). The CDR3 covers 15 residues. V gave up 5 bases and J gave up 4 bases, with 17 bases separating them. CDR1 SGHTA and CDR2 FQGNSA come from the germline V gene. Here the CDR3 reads CASSQGGSRRETQYF. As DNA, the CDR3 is TGTGCCAGCAGCCAAGGCGGGTCGAGGAGAGAGACCCAGTACTTC.

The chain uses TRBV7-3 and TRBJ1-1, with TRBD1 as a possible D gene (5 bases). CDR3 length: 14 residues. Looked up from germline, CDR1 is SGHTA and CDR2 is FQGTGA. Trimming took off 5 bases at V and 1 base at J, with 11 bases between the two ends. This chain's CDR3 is CASSPGHPNTEAFF. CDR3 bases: TGTGCCAGCAGCCCCGGACACCCGAACACTGAAGCTTTCTTT.

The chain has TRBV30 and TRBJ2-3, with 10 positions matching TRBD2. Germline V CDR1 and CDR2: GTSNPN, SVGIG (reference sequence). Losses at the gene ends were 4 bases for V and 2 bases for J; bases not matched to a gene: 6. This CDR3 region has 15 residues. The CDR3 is CAWNPGLANTDTQYF. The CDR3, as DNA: TGTGCCTGGAACCCGGGACTAGCGAACACAGATACGCAGTATTTT.

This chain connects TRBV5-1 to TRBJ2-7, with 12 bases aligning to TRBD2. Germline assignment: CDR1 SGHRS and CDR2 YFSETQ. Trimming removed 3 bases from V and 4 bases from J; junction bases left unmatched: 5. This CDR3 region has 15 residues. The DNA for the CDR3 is TGCGCCAGCAGCTCTAGCGGGAGGGCCTATTACGAGCAGTACTTC. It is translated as CASSSSGRAYYEQYF.

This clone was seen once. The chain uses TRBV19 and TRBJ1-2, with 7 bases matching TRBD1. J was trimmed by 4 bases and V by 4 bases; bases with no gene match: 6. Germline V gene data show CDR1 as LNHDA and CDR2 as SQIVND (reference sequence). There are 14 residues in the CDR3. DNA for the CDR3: TGTGCCAGTAGTACGACAGGGCAAGGCTATGGCTACACCTTC. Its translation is CASSTTGQGYGYTF.

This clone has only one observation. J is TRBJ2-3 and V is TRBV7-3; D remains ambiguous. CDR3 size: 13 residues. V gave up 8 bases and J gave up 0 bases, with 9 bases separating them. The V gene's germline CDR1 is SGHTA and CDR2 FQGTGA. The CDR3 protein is CASGRSSTDTQYF. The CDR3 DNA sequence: TGTGCCAGCGGGCGATCTAGCACAGATACGCAGTATTTT.

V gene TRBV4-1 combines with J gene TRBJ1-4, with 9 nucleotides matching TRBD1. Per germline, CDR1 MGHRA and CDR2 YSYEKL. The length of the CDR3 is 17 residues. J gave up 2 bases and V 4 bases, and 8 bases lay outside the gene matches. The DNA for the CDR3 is TGCGCCAGCAGCCCGCTTTTCGGGACAGGGACTAATGAAAAACTGTTTTTT. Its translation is CASSPLFGTGTNEKLFF.

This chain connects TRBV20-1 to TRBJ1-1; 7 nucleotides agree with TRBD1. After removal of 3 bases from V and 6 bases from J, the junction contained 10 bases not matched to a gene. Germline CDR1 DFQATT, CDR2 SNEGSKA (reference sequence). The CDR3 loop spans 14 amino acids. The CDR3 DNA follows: TGCAGTGCTAGTAGACAGGGCCGTACTCCTGAAGCTTTCTTT. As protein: CSASRQGRTPEAFF.

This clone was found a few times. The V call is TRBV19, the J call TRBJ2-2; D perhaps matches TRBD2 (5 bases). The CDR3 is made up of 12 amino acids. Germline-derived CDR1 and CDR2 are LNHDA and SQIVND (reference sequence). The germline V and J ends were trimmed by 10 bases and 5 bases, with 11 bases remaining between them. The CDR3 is CATAGLTGELFF. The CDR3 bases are TGTGCCACCGCCGGACTGACCGGGGAGCTGTTTTTT. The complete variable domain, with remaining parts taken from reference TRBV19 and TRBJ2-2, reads DGGITQSPKYLFRKEGQNVTLSCEQNLNHDAMYWYRQDPGQGLRLIYYSQIVNDFQKGDIAEGYSVSREKKESFPLTVTSAQKNPTAFYLCATAGLTGELFFGEGSRLTVL.

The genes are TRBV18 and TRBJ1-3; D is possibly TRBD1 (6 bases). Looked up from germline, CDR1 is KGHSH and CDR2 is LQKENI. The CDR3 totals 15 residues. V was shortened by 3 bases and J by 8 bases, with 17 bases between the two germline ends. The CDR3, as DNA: TGTGCCAGCTCACCGCTATCAGGGGTCGTCGACACCATATATTTT. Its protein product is CASSPLSGVVDTIYF.

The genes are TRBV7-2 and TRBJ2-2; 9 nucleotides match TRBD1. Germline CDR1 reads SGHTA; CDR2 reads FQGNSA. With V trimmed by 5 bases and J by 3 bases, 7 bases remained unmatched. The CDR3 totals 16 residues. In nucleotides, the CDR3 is TGTGCCAGCAGCCTATTACAGGGGGCGTACACCGGGGAGCTGTTTTTT. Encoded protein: CASSLLQGAYTGELFF.

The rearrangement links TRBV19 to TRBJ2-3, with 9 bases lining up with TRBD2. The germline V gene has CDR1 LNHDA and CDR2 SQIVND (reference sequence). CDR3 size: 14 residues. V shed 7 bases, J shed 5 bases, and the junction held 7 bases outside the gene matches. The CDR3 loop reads CASTSGALIDTQYF. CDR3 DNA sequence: TGTGCCAGTACTAGCGGGGCATTGATAGATACGCAGTATTTT.

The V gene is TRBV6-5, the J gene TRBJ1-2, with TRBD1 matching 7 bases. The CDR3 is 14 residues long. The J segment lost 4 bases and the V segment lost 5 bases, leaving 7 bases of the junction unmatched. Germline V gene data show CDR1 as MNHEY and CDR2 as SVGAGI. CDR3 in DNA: TGTGCCAGCAGTCCGCGGACAGGAATCTATGGCTACACCTTC. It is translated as CASSPRTGIYGYTF.

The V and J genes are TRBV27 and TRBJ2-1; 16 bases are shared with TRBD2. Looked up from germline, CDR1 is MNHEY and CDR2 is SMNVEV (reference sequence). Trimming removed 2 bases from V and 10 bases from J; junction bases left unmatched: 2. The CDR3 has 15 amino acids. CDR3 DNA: TGTGCCAGCAGTTTAATGGGACTAGCGGGAGGGGAGCAGTTCTTC. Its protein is CASSLMGLAGGEQFF.

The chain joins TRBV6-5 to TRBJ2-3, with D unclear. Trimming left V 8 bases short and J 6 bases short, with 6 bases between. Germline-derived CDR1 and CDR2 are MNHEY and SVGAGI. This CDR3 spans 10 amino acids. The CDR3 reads CASLLDTQYF. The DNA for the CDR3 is TGTGCCAGCCTTCTGGATACGCAGTATTTT.

The CDR3 coding sequence is TGTGCCAGCAGCCGATGGACAGGGTCTAATGAAAAACTGTTTTTT. Amino acids: CASSRWTGSNEKLFF. The genes are TRBV3-1 (or the pseudogene TRBV3-2) and TRBJ1-4, with 8 positions matching TRBD1. The CDR3 covers 15 residues. Germline V gene sequence: CDR1 LGHDT, CDR2 YNNKEL (reference sequence). V shed 4 bases, J shed 3 bases, and the junction held 4 bases outside the gene matches.